A single sample is the source of the 2 T cell receptor beta chains below, sequenced in a study of response to subunit inactivated influenza vaccine. TCRdb used MiXCR to reprocess the RT-PCR reads, holding one entry per CDR3 protein. This table holds about 190,000 distinct CDR3 sequences, approximately 15% found once. Sample: CD8+ T cells sorted from PBMCs, taken less than 6 days after vaccination. These receptors came from a man aged 45-60 years who received an inactivated influenza vaccine.

The chain carries TRBV5-1 and TRBJ2-1, with 7 bases aligning to TRBD1. CDR1 SGHRS and CDR2 YFSETQ come from the germline V gene. CDR3 length equals 16 residues. J gave up 4 bases and V 3 bases, and 10 bases lay outside the gene matches. The CDR3 region is CASSYGTDNLYNEQFF. The DNA of the CDR3 is TGCGCCAGCAGCTACGGGACAGATAATCTTTACAATGAGCAGTTCTTC.

The V and J genes are TRBV7-9 and TRBJ2-7; 8 nucleotides line up with TRBD1. CDR3 length equals 14 residues. CDR1 is SEHNR, CDR2 FQNEAQ, per germline (reference sequence). The trim removed 5 bases at V and 5 bases at J, leaving 8 bases unmatched. The CDR3 loop is CASSLSGGFNEQYF. DNA for the CDR3: TGTGCCAGCAGCCTTTCAGGGGGCTTCAACGAGCAGTACTTC.